This TCR beta chain stems from a study of T cells after yellow fever vaccination. Germline V gene data show CDR1 as SGHTA and CDR2 as FQGNSA. The length of the CDR3 is 12 residues. Trimming left V 5 bases short and J 4 bases short, with 8 bases between. This clonotype was detected a few times. The authors made TCR cDNA by 5'RACE template switching, adding a universal primer site and UMIs. One entry per CDR3 protein results from TCRdb running MiXCR on the 5' RACE reads. This table has 160,000 or so distinct CDR3 sequences, less than 9% appearing once. The starting material was CD4+ T cells sorted from PBMCs, obtained 4 to 5 days after the first yellow fever vaccination. The chain has TRBV7-2 and TRBJ1-2; no definite D call. The clonotype originates from a man aged 18 to 30 who received the YFV17D yellow fever vaccine. The CDR3 region has the DNA TGTGCCAGCAGCGCGTCGGGCTATGGCTACACCTTC. Its translation is CASSASGYGYTF. Full variable domain (outside the CDR3, taken from reference TRBV7-2 and TRBJ1-2): GAGVSQSPSNKVTEKGKDVELRCDPISGHTALYWYRQSLGQGLEFLIYFQGNSAPDKSGLPSDRFSAERTGGSVSTLTIQRTQQEDSAVYLCASSASGYGYTFGSGTRLTVV.